This TCR beta chain was identified during a study of Ad26.COV2.S vaccination and SARS-CoV-2 variants. Study background: In the COV1001 trial, the donor was in the Ad26.COV2.S arm. Once or twice, 56 days apart, Ad26.COV2.S was delivered intramuscularly.

The sample's treatment: 15 to 20 received Ad26.COV2.S at low or high dose, single or two shots; 5 received placebo; per-sample allocation not given. Vaccine and placebo recipients were sampled on day 63 after the first injection. Study-wide results and caveats: With respect to non-spike TCR breadth, vaccine and placebo recipients were similar.

The repertoire was sequenced with immunoSEQ multiplex PCR; TCRdb's copy has only in-frame clones and lacks some. The sample records 300,000 to 350,000 clones, around four fifths being singletons. This CDR3 has 16 residues. CDR1 SQVTM and CDR2 ANQGSEA come from the germline V gene. The V gene lost 6 bases and the J gene lost 0 bases, with 19 bases spanning the gap. For this clone: Its cognate antigen is unknown.

V and J are TRBV29-1 and TRBJ2-3; D may correspond to TRBD1 or TRBD2 (5 bases each). The receptor was isolated from a person between 18 and 65 years old who received the Ad26.COV2.S COVID-19 vaccine or a placebo. Here the sequenced sample was peripheral blood, taken in a trial of Ad26.COV2.S vaccine versus placebo. In DNA, the CDR3 is TGCAGCGTCCTTCAAATTTCGGGACCTAGCACAGATACGCAGTATTTT. It translates to CSVLQISGPSTDTQYF.